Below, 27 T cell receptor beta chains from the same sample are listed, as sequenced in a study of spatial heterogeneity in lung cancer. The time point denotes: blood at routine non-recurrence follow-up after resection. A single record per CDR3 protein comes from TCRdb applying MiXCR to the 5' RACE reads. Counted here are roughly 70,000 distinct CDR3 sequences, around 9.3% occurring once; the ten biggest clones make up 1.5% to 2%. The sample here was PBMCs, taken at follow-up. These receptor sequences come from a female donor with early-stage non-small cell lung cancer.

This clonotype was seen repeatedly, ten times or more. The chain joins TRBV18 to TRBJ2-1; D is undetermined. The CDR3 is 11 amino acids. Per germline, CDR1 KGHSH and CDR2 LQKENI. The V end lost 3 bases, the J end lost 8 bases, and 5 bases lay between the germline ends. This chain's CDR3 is CASSPADEQFF. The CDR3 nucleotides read TGTGCCAGCTCACCCGCCGATGAGCAGTTCTTC.

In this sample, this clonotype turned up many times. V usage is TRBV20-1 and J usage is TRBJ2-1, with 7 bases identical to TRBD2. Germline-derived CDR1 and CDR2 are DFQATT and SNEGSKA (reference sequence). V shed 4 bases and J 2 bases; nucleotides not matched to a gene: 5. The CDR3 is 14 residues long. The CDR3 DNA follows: TGCAGTGCTACACCAAGCGGGACCTACAATGAGCAGTTCTTC. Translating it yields CSATPSGTYNEQFF.

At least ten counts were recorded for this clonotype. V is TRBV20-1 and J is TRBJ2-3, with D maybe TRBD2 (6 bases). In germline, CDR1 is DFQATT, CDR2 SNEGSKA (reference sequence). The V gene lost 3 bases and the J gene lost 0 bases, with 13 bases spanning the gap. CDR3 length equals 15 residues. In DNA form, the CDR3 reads TGCAGTGCTAGTCCAGCGGGTACGAGCACAGATACGCAGTATTTT. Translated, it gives CSASPAGTSTDTQYF.

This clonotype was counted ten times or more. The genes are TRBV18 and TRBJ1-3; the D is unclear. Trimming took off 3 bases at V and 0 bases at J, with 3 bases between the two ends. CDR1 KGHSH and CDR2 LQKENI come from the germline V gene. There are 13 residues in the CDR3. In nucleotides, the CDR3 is TGTGCCAGCTCACCTCTCTCTGGAAACACCATATATTTT. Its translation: CASSPLSGNTIYF.

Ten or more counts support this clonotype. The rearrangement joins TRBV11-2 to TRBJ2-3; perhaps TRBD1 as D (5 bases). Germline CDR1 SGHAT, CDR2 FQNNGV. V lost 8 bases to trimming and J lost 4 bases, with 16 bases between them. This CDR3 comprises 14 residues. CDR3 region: CASGASSEADTQYF. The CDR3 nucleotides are TGTGCCAGCGGGGCCTCGTCTGAGGCAGATACGCAGTATTTT.

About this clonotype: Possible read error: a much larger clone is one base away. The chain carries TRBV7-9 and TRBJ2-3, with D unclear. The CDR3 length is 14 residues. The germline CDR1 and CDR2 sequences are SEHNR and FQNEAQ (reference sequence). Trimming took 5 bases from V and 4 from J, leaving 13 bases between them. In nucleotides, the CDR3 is TGTGCCAGCAGCCCACGGTCAGGCTCAGATACGCAGTATTTT. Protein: CASSPRSGSDTQYF.

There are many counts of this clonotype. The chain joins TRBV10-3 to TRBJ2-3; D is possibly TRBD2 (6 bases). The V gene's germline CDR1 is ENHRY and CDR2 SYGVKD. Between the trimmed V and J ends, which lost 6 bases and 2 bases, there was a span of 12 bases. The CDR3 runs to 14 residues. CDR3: CAISQRRVTDTQYF. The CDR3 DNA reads TGTGCCATCAGCCAGCGGAGGGTCACAGATACGCAGTATTTT.

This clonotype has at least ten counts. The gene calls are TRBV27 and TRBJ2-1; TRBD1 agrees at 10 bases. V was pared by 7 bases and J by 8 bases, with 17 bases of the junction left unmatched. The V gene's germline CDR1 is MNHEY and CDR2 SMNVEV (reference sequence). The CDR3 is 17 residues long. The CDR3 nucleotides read TGTGCCAGCAATCGAGACCGGGGGACAGGGGTCTTTCATGAGCAGTTCTTC. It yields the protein CASNRDRGTGVFHEQFF.

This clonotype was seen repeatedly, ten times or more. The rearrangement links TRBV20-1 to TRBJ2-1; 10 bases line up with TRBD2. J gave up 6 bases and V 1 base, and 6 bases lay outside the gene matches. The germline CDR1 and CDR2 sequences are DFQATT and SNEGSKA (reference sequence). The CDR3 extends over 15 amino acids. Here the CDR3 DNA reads TGCAGTGCTAGAGCGGGGACTAGCGTTTTCAATGAGCAGTTCTTC. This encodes CSARAGTSVFNEQFF.

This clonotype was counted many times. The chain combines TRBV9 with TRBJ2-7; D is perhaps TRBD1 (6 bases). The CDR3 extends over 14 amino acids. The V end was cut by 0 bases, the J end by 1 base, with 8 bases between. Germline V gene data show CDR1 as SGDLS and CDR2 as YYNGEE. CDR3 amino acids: CASSVGDISYEQYF. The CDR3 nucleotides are TGTGCCAGCAGCGTAGGGGACATATCCTACGAGCAGTACTTC.

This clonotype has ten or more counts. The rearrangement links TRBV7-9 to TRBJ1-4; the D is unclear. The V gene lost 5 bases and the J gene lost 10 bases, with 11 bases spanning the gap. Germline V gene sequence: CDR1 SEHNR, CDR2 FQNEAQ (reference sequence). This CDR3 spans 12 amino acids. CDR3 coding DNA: TGTGCCAGCAGCCAGGAGGGTGGAAAACTGTTTTTT. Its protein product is CASSQEGGKLFF.

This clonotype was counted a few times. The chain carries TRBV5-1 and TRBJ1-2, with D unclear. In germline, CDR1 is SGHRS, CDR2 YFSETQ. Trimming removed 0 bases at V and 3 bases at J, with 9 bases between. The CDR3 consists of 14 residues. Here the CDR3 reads CASSLDSAYYGYTF. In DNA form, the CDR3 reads TGCGCCAGCAGCTTGGATTCGGCCTACTATGGCTACACCTTC. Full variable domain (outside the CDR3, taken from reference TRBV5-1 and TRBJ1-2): KAGVTQTPRYLIKTRGQQVTLSCSPISGHRSVSWYQQTPGQGLQFLFEYFSETQRNKGNFPGRFSGRQFSNSRSEMNVSTLELGDSALYLCASSLDSAYYGYTFGSGTRLTVV.

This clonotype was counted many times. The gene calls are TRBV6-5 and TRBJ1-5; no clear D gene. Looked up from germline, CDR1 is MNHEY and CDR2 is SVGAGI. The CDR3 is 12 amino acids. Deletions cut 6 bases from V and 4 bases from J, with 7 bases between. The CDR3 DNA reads TGTGCCAGCAGGCAGAGGAATCAGCCCCAGCATTTT. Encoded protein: CASRQRNQPQHF.

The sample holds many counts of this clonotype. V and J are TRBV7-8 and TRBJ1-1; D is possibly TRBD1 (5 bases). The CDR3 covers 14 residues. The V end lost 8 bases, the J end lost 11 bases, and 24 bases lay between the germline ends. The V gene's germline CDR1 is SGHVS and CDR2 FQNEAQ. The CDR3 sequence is CASGRSLGGRDAFF. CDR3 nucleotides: TGTGCCAGCGGAAGATCGTTGGGGGGTCGGGACGCTTTCTTT.

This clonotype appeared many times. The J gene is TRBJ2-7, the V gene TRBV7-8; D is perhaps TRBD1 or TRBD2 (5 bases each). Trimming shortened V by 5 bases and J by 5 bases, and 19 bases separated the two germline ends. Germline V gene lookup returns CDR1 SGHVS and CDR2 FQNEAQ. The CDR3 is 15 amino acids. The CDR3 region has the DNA TGTGCCAGCAGCCTGTGGGGGTCGGGTCTCCACGAGCAGTACTTC. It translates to CASSLWGSGLHEQYF.

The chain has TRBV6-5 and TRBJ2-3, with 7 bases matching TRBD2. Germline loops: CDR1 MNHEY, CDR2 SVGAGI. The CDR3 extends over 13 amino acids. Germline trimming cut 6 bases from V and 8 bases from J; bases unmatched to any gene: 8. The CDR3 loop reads CASSGLEVGTQYF. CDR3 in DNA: TGTGCCAGCAGCGGACTAGAAGTGGGTACGCAGTATTTT.

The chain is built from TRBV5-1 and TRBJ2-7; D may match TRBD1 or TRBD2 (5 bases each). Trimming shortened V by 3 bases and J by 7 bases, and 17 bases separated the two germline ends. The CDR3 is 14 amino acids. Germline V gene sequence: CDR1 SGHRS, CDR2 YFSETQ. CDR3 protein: CASSSTIPEGEQYF. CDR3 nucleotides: TGCGCCAGCAGCTCGACAATACCCGAGGGGGAGCAGTACTTC.

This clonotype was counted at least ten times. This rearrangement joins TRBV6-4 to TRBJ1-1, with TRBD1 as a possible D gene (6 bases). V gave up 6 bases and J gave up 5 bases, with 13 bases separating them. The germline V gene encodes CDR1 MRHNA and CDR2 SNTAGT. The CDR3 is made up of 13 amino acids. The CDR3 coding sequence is TGTGCCAGCAGCCGCGCAGGGGAGACTGAAGCTTTCTTT. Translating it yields CASSRAGETEAFF.

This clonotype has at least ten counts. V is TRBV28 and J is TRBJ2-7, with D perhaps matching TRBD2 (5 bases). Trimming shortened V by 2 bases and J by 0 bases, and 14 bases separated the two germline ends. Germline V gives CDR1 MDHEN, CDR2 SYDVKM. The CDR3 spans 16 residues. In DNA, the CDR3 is TGTGCCAGCAGTTTAAGTTTCGGGAACCACTCCTACGAGCAGTACTTC. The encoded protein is CASSLSFGNHSYEQYF.

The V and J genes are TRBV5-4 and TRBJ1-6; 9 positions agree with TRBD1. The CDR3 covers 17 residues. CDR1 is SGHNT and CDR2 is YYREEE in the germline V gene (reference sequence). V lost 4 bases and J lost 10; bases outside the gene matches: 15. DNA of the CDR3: TGTGCCAGCAGCGTGGACCCGGGACAGGGAAGAGGATCACCCCTCCACTTT. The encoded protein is CASSVDPGQGRGSPLHF.

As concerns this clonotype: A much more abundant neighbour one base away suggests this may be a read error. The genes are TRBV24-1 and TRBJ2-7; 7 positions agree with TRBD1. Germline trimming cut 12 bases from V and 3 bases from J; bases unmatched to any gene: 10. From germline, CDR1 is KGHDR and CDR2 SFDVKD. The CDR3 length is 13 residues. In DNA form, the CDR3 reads TGTGCCCCCCAGGGGGACACAGGCTACGAGCAGTACTTC. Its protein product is CAPQGDTGYEQYF.

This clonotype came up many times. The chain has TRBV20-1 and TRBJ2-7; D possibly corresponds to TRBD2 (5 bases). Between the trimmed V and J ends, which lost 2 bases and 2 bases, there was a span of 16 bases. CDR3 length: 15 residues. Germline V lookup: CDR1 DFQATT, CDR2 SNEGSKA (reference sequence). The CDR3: CSARRFSELAYEQYF. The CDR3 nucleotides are TGCAGTGCTAGAAGGTTTAGCGAATTGGCCTACGAGCAGTACTTC.

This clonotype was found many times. The CDR3 DNA reads TGCAGCGTCGGCGACAGAAAGAACACTGAAGCTTTCTTT. Translation: CSVGDRKNTEAFF. The V call is TRBV29-1, the J call TRBJ1-1; possibly TRBD1 for D (5 bases). Germline CDR1 SQVTM, CDR2 ANQGSEA. The V and J ends lost 6 bases and 1 base respectively, with 12 bases between them. CDR3 size: 13 residues. Together with reference TRBV29-1 and TRBJ1-1, the CDR3 gives the full variable domain: SAVISQKPSRDICQRGTSLTIQCQVDSQVTMMFWYRQQPGQSLTLIATANQGSEATYESGFVIDKFPISRPNLTFSTLTVSNMSPEDSSIYLCSVGDRKNTEAFFGQGTRLTVV.

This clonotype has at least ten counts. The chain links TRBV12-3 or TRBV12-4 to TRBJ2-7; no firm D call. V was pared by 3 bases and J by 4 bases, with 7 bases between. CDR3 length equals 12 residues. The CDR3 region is CASSFGRYEQYF. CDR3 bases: TGTGCCAGCAGTTTTGGGCGGTACGAGCAGTACTTC.

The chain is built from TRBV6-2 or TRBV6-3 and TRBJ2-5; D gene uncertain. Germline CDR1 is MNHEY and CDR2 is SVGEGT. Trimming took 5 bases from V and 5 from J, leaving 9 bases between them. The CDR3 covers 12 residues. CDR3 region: CASSPEGETQYF. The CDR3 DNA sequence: TGTGCCAGCAGTCCCGAAGGGGAGACCCAGTACTTC.

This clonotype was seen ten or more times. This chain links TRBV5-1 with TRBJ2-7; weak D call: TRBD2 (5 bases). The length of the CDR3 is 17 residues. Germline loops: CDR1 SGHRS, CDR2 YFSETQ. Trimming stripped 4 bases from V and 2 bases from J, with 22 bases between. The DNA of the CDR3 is TGCGCCAGCAGCGCCGACTTCCTTAGCGCGACAACCTACGAGCAGTACTTC. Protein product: CASSADFLSATTYEQYF. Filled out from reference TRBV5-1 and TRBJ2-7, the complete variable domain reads KAGVTQTPRYLIKTRGQQVTLSCSPISGHRSVSWYQQTPGQGLQFLFEYFSETQRNKGNFPGRFSGRQFSNSRSEMNVSTLELGDSALYLCASSADFLSATTYEQYFGPGTRLTVT.

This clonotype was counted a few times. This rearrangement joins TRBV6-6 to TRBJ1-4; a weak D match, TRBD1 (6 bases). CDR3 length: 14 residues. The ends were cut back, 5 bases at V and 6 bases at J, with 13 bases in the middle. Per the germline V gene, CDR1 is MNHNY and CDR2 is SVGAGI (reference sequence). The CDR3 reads CASSRGQSDEKLFF. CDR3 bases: TGTGCCAGCAGTCGCGGACAGTCAGATGAAAAACTGTTTTTT.